The clone carrying this TCR beta chain was seen just once. Its target is unknown. These data are taken from a study of CD8 T cells in ankylosing spondylitis. The authors made TCR beta libraries by quantitative 5'-RACE with molecular barcodes. TCRdb used MiXCR to reprocess the 5' RACE reads, holding one entry per CDR3 protein. The profile covers about 250,000 distinct CDR3 sequences, with under 35% appearing a single time and approximately 4% taken by the ten largest. Overall study results and limits: Apparently characteristic of ankylosing spondylitis blood was a TCR beta motif (roughly eight highly homologous variants). Within matched ankylosing spondylitis synovial fluid, disease-linked clones were reportedly significantly enriched.

CDR3 length equals 13 residues. Germline V gene lookup returns CDR1 MNHEY and CDR2 SVGAGI. Trimming pared 2 bases from V and 8 bases from J, leaving 12 bases between. This clonotype originated in a male donor with ankylosing spondylitis or in good health (not recorded which). Sequenced: blood, either unsorted or a sorted T cell fraction (not recorded which). The chain combines TRBV6-5 with TRBJ1-1; D not certain. CDR3 sequence: CASSYTSGREAFF. Written as DNA, the CDR3 is TGTGCCAGCAGTTACACCTCCGGGAGAGAAGCTTTCTTT.